These 28 T cell receptor beta chains originate from one sample sequenced in a study of T cells in Graves' hyperthyroidism and ophthalmopathy. Amplification targeted TCR beta CDR3 regions from RNA transcripts. First-round RT-PCR with HTBI primers amplified the TCR CDR3 region. TCRdb reprocessed the multiplex PCR reads via MiXCR and lists one record per CDR3 protein. The table shows under 250,000 distinct CDR3 sequences, with less than 20% occurring only once. The sequenced material came from blood. These receptors were obtained from a woman in her 50s with Graves' hyperthyroidism.

The rearrangement links TRBV29-1 to TRBJ2-3; D call uncertain. V was shortened by 7 bases and J by 2 bases, with 7 bases between the two germline ends. Germline values: CDR1 SQVTM, CDR2 ANQGSEA. The CDR3 length is 11 residues. CDR3 nucleotide sequence: TGCAGCGCGGCCACCACAGATACGCAGTATTTT. Its protein is CSAATTDTQYF.

This clonotype has at least ten counts. This chain uses TRBV12-3 or TRBV12-4 with TRBJ2-1; 9 nucleotides line up with TRBD1. With V trimmed by 5 bases and J by 4 bases, 6 bases remained unmatched. This CDR3 contains 15 residues. The CDR3 loop is CASSPGQGIYNEQFF. The CDR3 bases are TGTGCCAGCAGTCCGGGACAGGGAATATACAATGAGCAGTTCTTC.

At least ten counts were recorded for this clonotype. V is TRBV6-5 and J is TRBJ2-7; a weak D match, TRBD1 (6 bases). Trimming pared 0 bases from V and 3 bases from J, leaving 6 bases between. In germline, CDR1 is MNHEY, CDR2 SVGAGI. CDR3 length equals 13 residues. The CDR3 coding sequence is TGTGCCAGCAGTTACTCGGACAGCTACGAGCAGTACTTC. This gives the protein CASSYSDSYEQYF.

This clonotype was seen at least ten times. The CDR3 region has the DNA TGTGCCAGCAGGAAGGGACTAGCGGGAGGATGGTCCCAGTACTTC. Translated: CASRKGLAGGWSQYF. The rearrangement links TRBV6-1 to TRBJ2-5; 15 bases are shared with TRBD2. CDR1 is MNHNS, CDR2 SASEGT, per germline. Trimming cost V 6 bases and J 9 bases; bases outside gene matches: 8. This CDR3 region has 15 residues.

In this sample, this clonotype turned up many times. The CDR3 nucleotides read TGTGCCAGCAGTAAGGGGGGGCATGAAAAACTGTTTTTT. This codes for CASSKGGHEKLFF. The gene calls are TRBV27 and TRBJ1-4, with D tentatively TRBD1 (6 bases). The CDR3 loop spans 13 amino acids. Trimming left V 5 bases short and J 6 bases short, with 10 bases between. Germline CDR1 and CDR2: MNHEY and SMNVEV (reference sequence).

The chain uses TRBV15 and TRBJ1-1; TRBD1 is a possible D gene (6 bases). Trimming stripped 2 bases from V and 4 bases from J, with 11 bases between. The CDR3 runs 14 residues. Germline V CDR1 and CDR2: LNHNV, YYDKDF (reference sequence). This CDR3 reads CATSRKTGGTEAFF. The CDR3 DNA is TGTGCCACCAGCAGAAAGACAGGTGGCACTGAAGCTTTCTTT.

Comment on this clonotype: A read error is possible here, since a much larger clone lies one base away. V gene TRBV30 combines with J gene TRBJ2-2; unclear D gene. CDR3 length: 15 amino acids. CDR1 GTSNPN and CDR2 SVGIG come from the germline V gene (reference sequence). The germline V and J ends were trimmed by 8 bases and 1 base, with 17 bases remaining between them. The CDR3, as DNA: TGTGCCGGGAACGTGGCGGTGCTGAACACCGGGGAGCTGTTTTTT. Protein product: CAGNVAVLNTGELFF.

The rearrangement uses TRBV2 and TRBJ2-1; a possible D gene is TRBD2 (5 bases). CDR1 SNHLY and CDR2 FYNNEI come from the germline V gene. This CDR3 has 12 amino acids. With 5 bases removed from V and 8 bases from J, the gap between germline ends came to 10 bases. This CDR3 reads CASSTDSDEQFF. Here the CDR3 DNA reads TGTGCCAGCAGTACCGATAGCGATGAGCAGTTCTTC.

This clonotype was seen ten or more times. The chain combines TRBV6-1 with TRBJ2-7, with 8 nucleotides matching TRBD1. The germline CDR1 and CDR2 sequences are MNHNS and SASEGT. Losses at the gene ends were 10 bases for V and 3 bases for J; bases not matched to a gene: 11. CDR3 length equals 14 residues. Written as DNA, the CDR3 is TGTGCCACCCACCTGACAGGGGACGTCTACGAGCAGTACTTC. Protein: CATHLTGDVYEQYF.

This clonotype was picked up many times. The chain joins TRBV3-1 to TRBJ1-2; 7 bases agree with TRBD1. CDR1 and CDR2 from the germline V gene are LGHDT and YNNKEL (reference sequence). The CDR3 runs 12 residues. The ends lost 8 bases at V and 1 base at J; junction bases unmatched: 1. In DNA form, the CDR3 reads TGTGCCAGCCACAGGGGTAACTATGGCTACACCTTC. Translating gives CASHRGNYGYTF.

This clonotype has more than one count but fewer than ten. A single base separates this from a much larger clone, so it may be a read error. This sequence joins TRBV7-9 and TRBJ2-1, with 8 bases identical to TRBD2. Germline trimming cut 4 bases from V and 9 bases from J; bases unmatched to any gene: 17. The CDR3 loop spans 17 amino acids. From germline, CDR1 is SEHNR and CDR2 FQNEAQ (reference sequence). DNA for the CDR3: TGTGCCAGCAGCTCCTCCGTAGGACTAGCCACCAGGGGTGAGCAGTTCTTC. Protein sequence: CASSSSVGLATRGEQFF.

This clonotype was seen at least ten times. V and J are TRBV4-1 and TRBJ2-7; D gene ambiguous. This CDR3 has 13 amino acids. Between the trimmed V and J ends, which lost 0 bases and 4 bases, there was a span of 7 bases. Per germline, CDR1 MGHRA and CDR2 YSYEKL. The CDR3 reads CASSQDRKYEQYF. DNA of the CDR3: TGCGCCAGCAGCCAAGACAGGAAATACGAGCAGTACTTC.

This clonotype occurred many times. J is TRBJ2-1 and V is TRBV11-3; TRBD2 aligns across 10 bases. Trimming cost V 3 bases and J 9 bases; bases outside gene matches: 5. Germline V gene data show CDR1 as SGHNT and CDR2 as YENEEA. This CDR3 contains 14 residues. In DNA, the CDR3 is TGTGCCAGCAGCTTCTCTAGCGGGAGAGGTGAGCAGTTCTTC. It translates to CASSFSSGRGEQFF.

V gene TRBV7-9 combines with J gene TRBJ2-7; 7 bases map to TRBD1. Germline-derived CDR1 and CDR2 are SEHNR and FQNEAQ (reference sequence). V lost 2 bases to trimming and J lost 5 bases; unmatched junction nucleotides: 3. The CDR3 runs 13 residues. This CDR3 is CASSLTGEHEQYF. The CDR3, as DNA: TGTGCCAGCAGCTTAACAGGGGAGCACGAGCAGTACTTC.

Regarding this clonotype: A read error may explain this, as a much larger clone is one base away. The V call is TRBV20-1, the J call TRBJ1-5, with D unresolved. Trimming shortened V by 0 bases and J by 7 bases, and 10 bases separated the two germline ends. The CDR3 runs 13 residues. Per the germline V gene, CDR1 is DFQATT and CDR2 is SNEGSKA (reference sequence). This CDR3 reads CSARDYERQPQHF. For the CDR3, the DNA is TGCAGTGCTAGAGATTACGAGAGGCAGCCCCAGCATTTT.

The rearrangement joins TRBV20-1 to TRBJ1-6, with TRBD1 matching over 10 bases. Germline V gene lookup returns CDR1 DFQATT and CDR2 SNEGSKA (reference sequence). V was pared by 6 bases and J by 0 bases, with 8 bases of the junction left unmatched. The length of the CDR3 is 17 residues. The CDR3 DNA sequence: TGCAGTGCACCTCGGACAGGGGGGAGCTCCTATAATTCACCCCTCCACTTT. It is translated as CSAPRTGGSSYNSPLHF.

DNA for the CDR3: TGTGCCAGCAGCCCATCCCGACTAGCGGGAGGGCGCACCGGGGAGCTGTTTTTT. This translates into CASSPSRLAGGRTGELFF. This rearrangement joins TRBV3-1 to TRBJ2-2, with 14 bases that match TRBD2. CDR3 length: 18 residues. Germline values: CDR1 LGHDT, CDR2 YNNKEL (reference sequence). The J segment lost 4 bases and the V segment lost 4 bases, leaving 8 bases of the junction unmatched.

The sample holds many counts of this clonotype. This rearrangement joins TRBV12-3 or TRBV12-4 to TRBJ1-3; 8 nucleotides align to TRBD1. After removal of 4 bases from V and 2 bases from J, the junction contained 4 bases not matched to a gene. The length of the CDR3 is 15 residues. Here the CDR3 reads CASSSTGETGNTIYF. The CDR3 DNA sequence: TGTGCCAGCAGTTCGACAGGGGAGACTGGAAACACCATATATTTT.

This clonotype was recorded many times. V usage is TRBV2 and J usage is TRBJ1-6; the D is unclear. The germline V and J ends were trimmed by 8 bases and 6 bases, with 11 bases remaining between them. The CDR3 consists of 13 residues. In germline, CDR1 is SNHLY, CDR2 FYNNEI. The CDR3 DNA follows: TGTGCCAGCGCCTGGGGTGGTAATTCACCCCTCCACTTT. Translation gives CASAWGGNSPLHF. Full variable domain (missing parts from reference TRBV2 and TRBJ1-6): EPEVTQTPSHQVTQMGQEVILRCVPISNHLYFYWYRQILGQKVEFLVSFYNNEISEKSEIFDDQFSVERPDGSNFTLKIRSTKLEDSAMYFCASAWGGNSPLHFGNGTRLTVT.

This clonotype showed up just a few times. A much larger clone differs from this one at a single base, so this may be a read error. V usage is TRBV7-9 and J usage is TRBJ2-1; possible D gene TRBD2, 6 bases. Per germline, CDR1 SEHNR and CDR2 FQNEAQ (reference sequence). The CDR3 consists of 15 residues. V lost 5 bases, J lost 6 bases, and 17 bases lay in between. The CDR3, as DNA: TGTGCCAGCAGCCTCTTCGGACCAGCGGGCAATGAGCAGTTCTTC. Encoded protein: CASSLFGPAGNEQFF.

This clonotype was observed at least ten times. The J gene is TRBJ2-5, the V gene TRBV2, with 11 bases that match TRBD2. V shed 2 bases and J 4 bases; nucleotides not matched to a gene: 3. The CDR3 length is 15 residues. The germline gives CDR1 SNHLY, CDR2 FYNNEI. The CDR3 here is CASSESLAGGETQYF. The CDR3 region has the DNA TGTGCCAGCAGTGAAAGTCTAGCGGGAGGAGAGACCCAGTACTTC.

Many counts were recorded for this clonotype. The V and J genes are TRBV7-9 and TRBJ2-3, with 9 bases matching TRBD2. V was clipped by 2 bases and J by 5 bases; unmatched bases: 14. CDR1 and CDR2 (germline): SEHNR, FQNEAQ (reference sequence). This CDR3 is built from 18 residues. CDR3: CASSLLVSGGRALDTQYF. CDR3 DNA: TGTGCCAGCAGCTTACTTGTCTCTGGCGGGAGGGCCTTAGATACGCAGTATTTT. Complete variable domain (other parts from reference TRBV7-9 and TRBJ2-3): DTGVSQNPRHKITKRGQNVTFRCDPISEHNRLYWYRQTLGQGPEFLTYFQNEAQLEKSRLLSDRFSAERPKGSFSTLEIQRTEQGDSAMYLCASSLLVSGGRALDTQYFGPGTRLTVL.

There are many counts of this clonotype. V and J are TRBV20-1 and TRBJ2-3; TRBD2 matches at 9 bases. The CDR3 spans 14 residues. The V and J ends lost 3 bases and 4 bases, in that order; junction bases with no gene match: 5. Germline CDR1 reads DFQATT; CDR2 reads SNEGSKA (reference sequence). The CDR3 spells CSASIAGVADTQYF. The DNA for the CDR3 is TGCAGTGCTAGTATAGCGGGAGTAGCAGATACGCAGTATTTT.

This chain's CDR3 is CASSLPQTGNTEAFF. The CDR3 DNA is TGTGCCAGCAGCTTACCCCAGACAGGGAACACTGAAGCTTTCTTT. The chain carries TRBV7-9 and TRBJ1-1; weak D call: TRBD1 (6 bases). CDR3 length: 15 amino acids. V was pared by 2 bases and J by 1 base, with 11 bases between. Germline V gene lookup returns CDR1 SEHNR and CDR2 FQNEAQ (reference sequence).

The rearrangement links TRBV6-1 to TRBJ1-5; possible D gene TRBD1, 6 bases. V was shortened by 6 bases and J by 6 bases, with 21 bases between the two germline ends. Germline V CDR1 and CDR2: MNHNS, SASEGT. CDR3 size: 16 residues. The CDR3 DNA sequence: TGTGCCAGCAGCCCACTTACTGTGGGGGGCTCTCAGCCCCAGCATTTT. It encodes CASSPLTVGGSQPQHF.

The V call is TRBV2, the J call TRBJ2-1; 7 bases fit TRBD2. There are 18 residues in the CDR3. Germline V gene sequence: CDR1 SNHLY, CDR2 FYNNEI. V gave up 5 bases and J gave up 4 bases; unmatched junction bases: 17. The CDR3 DNA sequence: TGTGCCAGCAGTTTCAGTGCCCGGCTAGCGGTGATTTACAATGAGCAGTTCTTC. Residues: CASSFSARLAVIYNEQFF.

This clonotype was picked up a small number of times. The gene calls are TRBV29-1 and TRBJ2-3, with 12 bases that match TRBD2. The CDR3 sequence is 15 residues long. The trim removed 4 bases at V and 0 bases at J, leaving 2 bases unmatched. The germline CDR1 and CDR2 sequences are SQVTM and ANQGSEA. The CDR3 reads CSVVLAGGSTDTQYF. CDR3 bases: TGCAGCGTTGTACTAGCGGGAGGTAGCACAGATACGCAGTATTTT.

This clonotype occurred many times. J is TRBJ2-7 and V is TRBV20-1, with a weak D call TRBD1 (7 bases). The CDR3 covers 15 residues. The germline gives CDR1 DFQATT, CDR2 SNEGSKA (reference sequence). V was clipped by 6 bases and J by 3 bases, with 21 bases between them. In nucleotides, the CDR3 is TGCAGTGCCGAGGGGGGACCGGGACAGTACTACGAGCAGTACTTC. It codes for CSAEGGPGQYYEQYF.